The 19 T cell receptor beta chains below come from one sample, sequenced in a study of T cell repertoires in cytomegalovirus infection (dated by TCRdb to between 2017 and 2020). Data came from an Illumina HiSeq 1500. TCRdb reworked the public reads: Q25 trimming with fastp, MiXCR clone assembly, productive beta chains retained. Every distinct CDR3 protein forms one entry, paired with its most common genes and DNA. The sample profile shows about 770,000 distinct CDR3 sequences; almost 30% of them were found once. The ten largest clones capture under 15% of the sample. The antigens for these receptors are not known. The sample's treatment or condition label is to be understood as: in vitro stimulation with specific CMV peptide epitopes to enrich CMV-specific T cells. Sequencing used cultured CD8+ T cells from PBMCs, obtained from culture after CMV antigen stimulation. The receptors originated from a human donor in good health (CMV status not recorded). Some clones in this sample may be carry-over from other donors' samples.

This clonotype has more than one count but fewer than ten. The CDR3 DNA reads as TGTGCCAGCAGTCCCCAGGAGCACTTAAACAATCAGCCCCAGCATTTT. Translated: CASSPQEHLNNQPQHF. V and J are TRBV12-3 or TRBV12-4 and TRBJ1-5; D gene unclear. V lost 5 bases and J 3 bases, leaving 17 bases between the germline ends. The CDR3 totals 16 residues.

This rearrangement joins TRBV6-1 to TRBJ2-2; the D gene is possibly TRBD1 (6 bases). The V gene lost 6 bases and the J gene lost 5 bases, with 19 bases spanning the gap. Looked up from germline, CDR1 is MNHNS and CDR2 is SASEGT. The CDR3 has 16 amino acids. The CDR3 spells CASRTMVDSRTGELFF. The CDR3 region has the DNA TGTGCCAGCAGAACCATGGTGGACAGTCGGACCGGGGAGCTGTTTTTT.

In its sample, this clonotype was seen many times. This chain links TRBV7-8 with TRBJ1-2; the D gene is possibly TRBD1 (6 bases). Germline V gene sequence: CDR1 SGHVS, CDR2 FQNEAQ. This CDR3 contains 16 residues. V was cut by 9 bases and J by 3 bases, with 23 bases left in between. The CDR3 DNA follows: TGTGCCAGACCTTCCACTCCGGACAGAAGCTACTATGGCTACACCTTC. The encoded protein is CARPSTPDRSYYGYTF.

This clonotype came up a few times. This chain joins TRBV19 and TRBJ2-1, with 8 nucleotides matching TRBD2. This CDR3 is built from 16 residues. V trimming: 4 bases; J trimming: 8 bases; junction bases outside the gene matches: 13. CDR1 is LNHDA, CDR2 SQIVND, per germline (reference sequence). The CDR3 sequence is CASSTRSRGGRDEQFF. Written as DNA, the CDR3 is TGTGCCAGTAGTACTCGATCCCGGGGGGGAAGGGATGAGCAGTTCTTC.

The CDR3 loop reads CASFAPGEVSYEQYF. CDR3 DNA: TGTGCCAGCTTTGCCCCAGGGGAGGTATCATACGAGCAGTACTTC. The chain links TRBV7-4 to TRBJ2-7; D assignment may be TRBD1 or TRBD2 (6 bases each). The germline V and J ends were trimmed by 8 bases and 4 bases, with 21 bases remaining between them. Germline V gene data show CDR1 as SGHVT and CDR2 as SQSDAQ. The CDR3 totals 15 residues.

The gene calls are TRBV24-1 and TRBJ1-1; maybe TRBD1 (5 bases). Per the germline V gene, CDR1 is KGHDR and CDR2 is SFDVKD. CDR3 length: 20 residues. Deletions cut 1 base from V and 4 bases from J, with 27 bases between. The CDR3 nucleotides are TGTGCCACCAGTGATTTCGGAGTTTCGGGGGTTGAACCGCCCGGCACTGAAGCTTTCTTT. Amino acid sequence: CATSDFGVSGVEPPGTEAFF.

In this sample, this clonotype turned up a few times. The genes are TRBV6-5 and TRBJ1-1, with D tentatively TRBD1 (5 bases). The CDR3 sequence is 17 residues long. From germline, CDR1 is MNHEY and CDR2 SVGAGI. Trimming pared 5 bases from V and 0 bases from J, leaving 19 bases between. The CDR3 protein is CASSPVEGPRMNTEAFF. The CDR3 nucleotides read TGTGCCAGCAGTCCGGTGGAGGGGCCACGTATGAACACTGAAGCTTTCTTT.

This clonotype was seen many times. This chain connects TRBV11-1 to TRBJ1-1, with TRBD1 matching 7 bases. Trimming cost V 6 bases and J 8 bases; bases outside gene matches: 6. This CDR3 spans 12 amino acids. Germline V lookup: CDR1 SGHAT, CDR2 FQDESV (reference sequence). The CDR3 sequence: CASRDRLVEAFF. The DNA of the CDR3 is TGTGCCAGCAGGGACAGGTTGGTAGAAGCTTTCTTT.

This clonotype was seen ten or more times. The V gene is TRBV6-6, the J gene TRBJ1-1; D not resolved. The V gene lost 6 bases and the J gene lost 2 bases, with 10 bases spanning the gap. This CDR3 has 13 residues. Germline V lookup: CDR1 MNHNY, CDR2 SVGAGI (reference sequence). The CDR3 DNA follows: TGTGCCAGCAGCCCCCGGGTAAACACTGAAGCTTTCTTT. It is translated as CASSPRVNTEAFF.

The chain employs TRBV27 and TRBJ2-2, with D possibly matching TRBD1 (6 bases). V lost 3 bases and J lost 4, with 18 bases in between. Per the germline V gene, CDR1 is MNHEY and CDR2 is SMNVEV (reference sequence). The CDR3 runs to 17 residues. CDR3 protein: CASSLMSYRVSTGELFF. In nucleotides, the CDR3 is TGTGCCAGCAGTTTGATGTCCTACAGGGTTAGCACCGGGGAGCTGTTTTTT.

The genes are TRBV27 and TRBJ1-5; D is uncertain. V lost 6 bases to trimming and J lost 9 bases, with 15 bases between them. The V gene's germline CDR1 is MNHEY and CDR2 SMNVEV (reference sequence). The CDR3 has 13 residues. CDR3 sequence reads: CASSPIPPGPQHF. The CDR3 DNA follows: TGTGCCAGCAGCCCCATCCCTCCGGGGCCCCAGCATTTT.

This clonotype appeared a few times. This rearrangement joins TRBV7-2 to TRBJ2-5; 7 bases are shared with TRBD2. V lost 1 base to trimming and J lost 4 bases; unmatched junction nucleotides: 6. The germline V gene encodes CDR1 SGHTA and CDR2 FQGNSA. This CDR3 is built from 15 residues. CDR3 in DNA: TGTGCCAGCAGCTTAGTAGACGGACTAGGAGAGACCCAGTACTTC. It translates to CASSLVDGLGETQYF.

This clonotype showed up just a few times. The CDR3 is CATTRQGEYEQYF. Written as DNA, the CDR3 is TGTGCCACTACGAGACAAGGGGAATACGAGCAGTACTTC. V is TRBV12-3 or TRBV12-4 and J is TRBJ2-7, with TRBD1 as a possible D gene (5 bases). V was cut by 10 bases and J by 4 bases, with 17 bases left in between. The CDR3 sequence is 13 residues long.

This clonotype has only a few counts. The CDR3 DNA sequence: TGTGCCAGTAGTATAGAGGGGGAACGGGGGGTTTCCAATCAGCCCCAGCATTTT. The encoded protein is CASSIEGERGVSNQPQHF. V and J are TRBV19 and TRBJ1-5; perhaps TRBD1 as D (5 bases). The V gene's germline CDR1 is LNHDA and CDR2 SQIVND (reference sequence). This CDR3 region has 18 residues. The ends were cut back, 0 bases at V and 3 bases at J, with 18 bases in the middle.

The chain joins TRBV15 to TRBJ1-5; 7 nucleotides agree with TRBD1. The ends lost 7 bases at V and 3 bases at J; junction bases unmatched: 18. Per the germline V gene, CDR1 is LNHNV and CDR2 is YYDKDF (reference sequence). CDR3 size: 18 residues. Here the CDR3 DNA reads TGTGCCACCACCACCGAGGGATCCTACAGGGGAGACAATCAGCCCCAGCATTTT. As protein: CATTTEGSYRGDNQPQHF.

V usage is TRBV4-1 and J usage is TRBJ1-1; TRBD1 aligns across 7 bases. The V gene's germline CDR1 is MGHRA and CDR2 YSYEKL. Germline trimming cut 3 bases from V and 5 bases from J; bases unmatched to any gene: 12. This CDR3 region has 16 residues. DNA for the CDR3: TGCGCCAGCAGCCACCCGCGTGAGGGGGCTCGGACTGAAGCTTTCTTT. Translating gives CASSHPREGARTEAFF.

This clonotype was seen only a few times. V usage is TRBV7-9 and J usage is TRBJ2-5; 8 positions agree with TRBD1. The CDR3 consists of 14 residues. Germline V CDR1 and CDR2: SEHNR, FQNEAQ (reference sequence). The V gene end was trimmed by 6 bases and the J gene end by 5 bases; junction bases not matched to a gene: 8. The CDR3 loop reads CASRPQGARETQYF. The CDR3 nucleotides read TGTGCCAGCAGACCCCAGGGGGCGCGGGAGACCCAGTACTTC.

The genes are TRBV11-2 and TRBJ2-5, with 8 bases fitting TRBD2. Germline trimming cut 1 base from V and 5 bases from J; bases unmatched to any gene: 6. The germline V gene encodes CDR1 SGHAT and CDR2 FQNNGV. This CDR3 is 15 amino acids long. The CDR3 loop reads CASSLGLAGMETQYF. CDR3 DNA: TGTGCCAGCAGCTTAGGGTTAGCGGGGATGGAGACCCAGTACTTC. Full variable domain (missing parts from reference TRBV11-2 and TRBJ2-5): EAGVAQSPRYKIIEKRQSVAFWCNPISGHATLYWYQQILGQGPKLLIQFQNNGVVDDSQLPKDRFSAERLKGVDSTLKIQPAKLEDSAVYLCASSLGLAGMETQYFGPGTRLLVL.

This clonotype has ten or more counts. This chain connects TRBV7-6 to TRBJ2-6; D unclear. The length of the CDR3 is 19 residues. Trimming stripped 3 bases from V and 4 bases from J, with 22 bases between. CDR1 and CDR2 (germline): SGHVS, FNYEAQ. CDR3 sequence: CASSFDRVTSRSGANVLTF. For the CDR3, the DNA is TGTGCCAGCAGCTTTGACCGGGTTACTTCCAGGTCGGGGGCCAACGTCCTGACTTTC.